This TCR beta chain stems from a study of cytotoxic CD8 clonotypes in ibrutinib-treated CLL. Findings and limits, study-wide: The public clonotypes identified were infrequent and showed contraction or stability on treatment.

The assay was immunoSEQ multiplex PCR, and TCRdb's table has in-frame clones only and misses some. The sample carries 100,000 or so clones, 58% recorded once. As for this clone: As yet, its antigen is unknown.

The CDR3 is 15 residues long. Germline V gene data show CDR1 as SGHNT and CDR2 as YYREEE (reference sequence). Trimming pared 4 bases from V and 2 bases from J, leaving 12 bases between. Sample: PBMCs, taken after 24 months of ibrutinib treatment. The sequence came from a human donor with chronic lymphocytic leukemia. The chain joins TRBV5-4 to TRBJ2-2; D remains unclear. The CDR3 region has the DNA TGTGCCAGCAGCCCCCTGAGCCTAAACACCGGGGAGCTGTTTTTT. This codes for CASSPLSLNTGELFF.